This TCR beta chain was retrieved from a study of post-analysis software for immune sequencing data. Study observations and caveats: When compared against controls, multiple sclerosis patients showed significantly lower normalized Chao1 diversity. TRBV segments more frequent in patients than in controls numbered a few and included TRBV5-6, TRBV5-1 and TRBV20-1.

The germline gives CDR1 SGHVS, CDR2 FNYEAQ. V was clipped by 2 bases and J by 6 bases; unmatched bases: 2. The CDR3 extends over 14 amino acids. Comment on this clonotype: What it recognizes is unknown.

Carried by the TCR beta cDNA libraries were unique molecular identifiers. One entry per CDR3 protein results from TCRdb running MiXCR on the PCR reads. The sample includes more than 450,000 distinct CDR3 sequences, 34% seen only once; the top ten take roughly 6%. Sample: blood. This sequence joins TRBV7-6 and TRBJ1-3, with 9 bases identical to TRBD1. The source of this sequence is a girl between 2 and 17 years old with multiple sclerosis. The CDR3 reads CASSLYRGQNTIYF. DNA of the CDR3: TGTGCCAGCAGCTTATACAGGGGGCAAAACACCATATATTTT.